This T cell receptor beta chain was documented in a study of identical twins. TCRdb independently ran MiXCR on the 5' RACE reads; one entry per CDR3 protein. This sample has about 530,000 distinct CDR3 sequences, with approximately 20% found just once. Germline CDR1 is KGHDR and CDR2 is SFDVKD. The CDR3 covers 15 residues. Between the trimmed V and J ends, which lost 6 bases and 0 bases, there was a span of 10 bases. This same sample was also part of a study on yellow fever vaccine responses in identical twins.

This TCR derives from a woman younger than 30 in good health. Sequenced sample: CD4+ T cells sorted from blood. This chain links TRBV24-1 with TRBJ2-2; D is unclear. CDR3 protein: CATSPRPPNTGELFF. In nucleotides, the CDR3 is TGTGCCACCAGTCCAAGGCCTCCGAACACCGGGGAGCTGTTTTTT.